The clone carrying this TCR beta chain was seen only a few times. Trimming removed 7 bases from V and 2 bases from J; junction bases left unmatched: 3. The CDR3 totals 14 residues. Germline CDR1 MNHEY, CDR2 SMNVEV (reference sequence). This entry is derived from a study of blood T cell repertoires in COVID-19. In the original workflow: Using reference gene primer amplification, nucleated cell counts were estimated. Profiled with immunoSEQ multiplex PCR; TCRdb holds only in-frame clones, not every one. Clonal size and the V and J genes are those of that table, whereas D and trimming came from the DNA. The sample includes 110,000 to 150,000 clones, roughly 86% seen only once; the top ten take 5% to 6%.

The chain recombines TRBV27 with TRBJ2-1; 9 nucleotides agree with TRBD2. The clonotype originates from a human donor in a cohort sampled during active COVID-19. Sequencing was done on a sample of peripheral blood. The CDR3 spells CASTLAGPYNEQFF. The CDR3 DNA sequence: TGTGCCAGCACCCTAGCGGGGCCCTACAATGAGCAGTTCTTC.